Listed below are T cell receptor beta chains from one sample, sequenced in a study of radiotherapy plus CTLA-4 blockade in lung cancer. TCRdb's copy holds only in-frame clones and misses some; the assay was immunoSEQ multiplex PCR. The sample yields over 100,000 clones, roughly 77% seen once. The sequencing used peripheral blood, collected from a patient treated with radiotherapy plus ipilimumab. These receptors were collected from a human donor with non-small cell lung cancer that progressed on radiotherapy plus ipilimumab. Some clones in this sample may be carry-over from other donors' samples. CDR3s include the opening cysteine and the closing phenylalanine or tryptophan. A D gene is named only where the DNA matches it firmly. Clone size is not always given. Where it is, it says once, few, many or a class for expanded clones.

D | J | size | V | length | CDR3 | DNA
- | TRBJ2-5 | - | TRBV5-6 | 15 | CASSLGAGMQETQYF | TGTGCCAGCAGCTTGGGGGCCGGGATGCAAGAGACCCAGTACTTC
- | TRBJ1-1 | once | TRBV5-6 | 16 | CASSLLQGILNTEAFF | TGTGCCAGCAGCTTGTTGCAGGGGATTCTAAACACTGAAGCTTTCTTT
- | TRBJ1-1 | - | TRBV10-3 | 14 | CAISRGTVDTEAFF | TGTGCCATCAGTAGGGGGACTGTCGACACTGAAGCTTTCTTT
- | TRBJ1-2 | - | TRBV10-3 | 17 | CAISDPSIGQPLGGYTF | TGTGCCATCAGTGATCCCAGCATTGGACAGCCCTTAGGTGGCTACACCTTC
- | TRBJ1-1 | - | TRBV5-1 | 13 | CASSPVSDTEAFF | TGCGCCAGCAGCCCTGTATCGGACACTGAAGCTTTCTTT
- | TRBJ2-3 | - | TRBV4-2 | 12 | CASSQEQGAQYF | TGTGCCAGCAGCCAAGAACAGGGTGCGCAGTATTTT
TRBD1 | TRBJ1-1 | - | TRBV5-4 | 15 | CASSLVRGRHTEAFF | TGTGCCAGCAGCTTGGTAAGGGGGCGCCACACTGAAGCTTTCTTT
- | TRBJ2-1 | - | TRBV29-1 | 14 | CSVEGGGPGNEQFF | TGCAGCGTTGAGGGCGGGGGCCCGGGCAATGAGCAGTTCTTC
- | TRBJ1-4 | - | TRBV2 | 15 | CASSERGMTNEKLFF | TGTGCCAGCAGTGAACGGGGAATGACTAATGAAAAACTGTTTTTT
TRBD1 | TRBJ1-5 | - | TRBV27 | 14 | CASSYQDRGQPQHF | TGTGCCAGCAGTTACCAGGACAGGGGGCAGCCCCAGCATTTT
- | TRBJ1-6 | - | TRBV13 | 12 | CASSLRGAPLHF | TGTGCCAGCAGCTTAAGGGGGGCCCCCCTCCACTTT
- | TRBJ2-1 | - | TRBV5-4 | 15 | CASSRKEQGGFEQFF | TGTGCCAGCAGCAGAAAGGAACAGGGTGGATTTGAGCAGTTCTTC
- | TRBJ2-1 | - | TRBV7-6 | 16 | CASSDPLGSSYNEQFF | TGTGCCAGCAGCGACCCTCTGGGGAGCTCCTACAATGAGCAGTTCTTC
- | TRBJ1-3 | medium-sized | TRBV5-1 | 16 | CASSLSPIFSGNTIYF | TGCGCCAGCAGCTTGAGTCCGATATTCTCTGGAAACACCATATATTTT
- | TRBJ2-7 | few | TRBV7-9 | 15 | CASSGDQGNIHEQYF | TGTGCCAGCAGCGGGGACCAGGGAAACATCCACGAGCAGTACTTC
- | TRBJ1-1 | - | TRBV18 | 15 | CASSPGGRMNTEAFF | TGTGCCAGCTCACCAGGTGGACGGATGAACACTGAAGCTTTCTTT
TRBD1 | TRBJ1-5 | - | TRBV18 | 15 | CASSQGQGSNQPQHF | TGTGCCAGCTCACAAGGACAGGGTAGCAATCAGCCCCAGCATTTT
TRBD2 | TRBJ2-7 | - | TRBV19 | 15 | CASSPSWAGDDEQYF | TGTGCCAGTAGTCCCAGTTGGGCGGGGGACGACGAGCAGTACTTC
TRBD1 | TRBJ2-7 | - | TRBV7-6 | 18 | CASSPQRSSPTGVYEQYF | TGTGCCAGCAGCCCTCAAAGGTCTAGTCCGACAGGGGTCTACGAGCAGTACTTC
TRBD1 | TRBJ1-6 | - | TRBV7-2 | 18 | CASSLSGTGPGYNSPLHF | TGTGCCAGCAGCTTATCCGGGACAGGACCGGGATATAATTCACCCCTCCACTTT
TRBD1 | TRBJ2-7 | once | TRBV7-9 | 17 | CASSLSFYVTGDYEQYF | TGTGCCAGCAGCCTCTCATTTTACGTCACAGGGGACTACGAGCAGTACTTC
- | TRBJ1-6 | - | TRBV9 | 15 | CASSVEEGLYSPLHF | TGTGCCAGCAGCGTAGAAGAGGGGTTGTACTCACCCCTCCACTTT
TRBD2 | TRBJ2-3 | - | TRBV9 | 16 | CASSSWTSGLTDTQYF | TGTGCCAGCAGCTCTTGGACTAGCGGGCTCACAGATACGCAGTATTTT
TRBD1 | TRBJ1-6 | - | TRBV5-6 | 13 | CASSSGQFGPLHF | TGTGCCAGCAGCTCGGGACAGTTTGGACCCCTCCACTTT
- | TRBJ1-2 | - | TRBV9 | 12 | CASTEAGVGYTF | TGTGCCAGCACCGAGGCCGGGGTCGGCTACACCTTC
- | TRBJ1-5 | few | TRBV19 | 14 | CASEGVRGNQPQHF | TGTGCCAGTGAGGGAGTAAGGGGCAATCAGCCCCAGCATTTT
- | TRBJ2-7 | - | TRBV7-2 | 14 | CASSSHRDIYEQYF | TGTGCCAGCAGCTCGCACAGGGACATCTACGAGCAGTACTTC
- | TRBJ1-3 | medium-sized | TRBV5-1 | 14 | CASSLGSSGNTIYF | TGCGCCAGCAGCTTAGGGAGCTCTGGAAACACCATATATTTT
- | TRBJ2-5 | - | TRBV7-6 | 14 | CASSLATSKGPQYF | TGTGCCAGCAGCTTAGCGACCTCCAAGGGACCCCAGTACTTC
- | TRBJ2-6 | - | TRBV9 | 15 | CASTSQGNGANVLTF | TGTGCCAGCACCAGTCAGGGGAACGGGGCCAACGTCCTGACTTTC
- | TRBJ2-2 | - | TRBV9 | 12 | CASSVVHGELFF | TGTGCCAGCAGCGTTGTCCACGGGGAGCTGTTTTTT
- | TRBJ1-4 | - | TRBV4-2 | 13 | CASSQGGSGKLFF | TGTGCCAGCAGCCAAGGGGGTTCAGGAAAACTGTTTTTT
- | TRBJ1-1 | - | TRBV15 | 16 | CATSTETGMVNTEAFF | TGTGCCACCAGCACTGAGACGGGTATGGTAAACACTGAAGCTTTCTTT
TRBD1 | TRBJ2-5 | - | TRBV11-2 | 16 | CASSPGQGRAQETQYF | TGTGCCAGCAGCCCGGGACAGGGAAGGGCCCAAGAGACCCAGTACTTC
TRBD1 | TRBJ1-6 | - | TRBV2 | 13 | CASKDRVDSPLHF | TGTGCCAGCAAGGACAGGGTCGATTCACCCCTCCACTTT
TRBD1 | TRBJ2-2 | - | TRBV5-4 | 16 | CASTSRPQGAGGELFF | TGTGCCAGCACCTCACGACCGCAGGGGGCAGGCGGGGAGCTGTTTTTT
TRBD1 | TRBJ1-6 | - | TRBV9 | 15 | CASSSRTGYNSPLHF | TGTGCCAGCAGCTCGCGGACAGGTTATAATTCACCCCTCCACTTT
- | TRBJ2-3 | - | TRBV6-4 | 14 | CAGSTNGYTDTQYF | TGTGCCGGCAGTACTAATGGATACACAGATACGCAGTATTTT
- | TRBJ1-2 | - | TRBV9 | 15 | CASTVGLQGFYGYTF | TGTGCCAGCACGGTTGGTCTTCAAGGATTCTATGGCTACACCTTC
TRBD1 | TRBJ1-4 | few | TRBV7-9 | 15 | CASSAQGGTNEKLFF | TGTGCCAGCAGCGCACAGGGGGGGACTAATGAAAAACTGTTTTTT
- | TRBJ2-1 | few | TRBV5-4 | 15 | CASSSQGFSYNEQFF | TGTGCCAGCAGCTCACAGGGTTTCTCCTACAATGAGCAGTTCTTC
- | TRBJ1-1 | - | TRBV9 | 13 | CASSVAVNTEAFF | TGTGCCAGCAGCGTAGCGGTGAACACTGAAGCTTTCTTT
- | TRBJ1-2 | once | TRBV29-1 | 13 | CSARQATNYGYTF | TGCAGCGCCCGACAGGCAACCAACTATGGCTACACCTTC
- | TRBJ1-2 | - | TRBV19 | 14 | CASSIAAVRYGYTF | TGTGCCAGTAGTATAGCGGCGGTTCGATATGGCTACACCTTC
- | TRBJ2-1 | - | TRBV7-3 | 16 | CASSLKGGRSYNEQFF | TGTGCCAGCAGCTTAAAAGGGGGTAGGTCTTACAATGAGCAGTTCTTC
- | TRBJ2-2 | once | TRBV19 | 16 | CASSIARPLATGELFF | TGTGCCAGTAGTATAGCGCGCCCTCTGGCAACCGGGGAGCTGTTTTTT
TRBD1 | TRBJ1-2 | - | TRBV28 | 13 | CASRDTGDEGYTF | TGTGCCAGCAGAGACACAGGGGATGAGGGCTACACCTTC
TRBD1 | TRBJ1-1 | - | TRBV6-4 | 15 | CASRTGPEGSFEAFF | TGTGCCAGCCGGACAGGGCCCGAAGGCTCCTTTGAAGCTTTCTTT
TRBD2 | TRBJ2-3 | - | TRBV5-1 | 18 | CASSPRTSGGSGTDTQYF | TGCGCCAGCAGCCCTCGCACTAGCGGGGGCTCTGGCACAGATACGCAGTATTTT
- | TRBJ1-2 | once | TRBV27 | 14 | CASSLTLSNYGYTF | TGTGCCAGCAGTTTGACGTTATCTAACTATGGCTACACCTTC
- | TRBJ1-2 | - | TRBV5-1 | 12 | CASSTDFYGYTF | TGCGCCAGCAGCACGGACTTCTATGGCTACACCTTC
- | TRBJ2-1 | - | TRBV18 | 15 | CASSPREGIDNEQFF | TGTGCCAGCTCACCACGGGAAGGGATCGACAATGAGCAGTTCTTC
TRBD1 | TRBJ1-3 | - | TRBV5-8 | 16 | CASSSIRTGAGNTIYF | TGTGCCAGCAGCTCTATACGGACAGGGGCTGGAAACACCATATATTTT
TRBD2 | TRBJ2-5 | - | TRBV4-1 | 18 | CASSLGSTSGPFQETQYF | TGCGCCAGCAGCCTAGGATCGACTAGCGGACCATTCCAAGAGACCCAGTACTTC
- | TRBJ2-5 | - | TRBV30 | 14 | CAWTRWDAGETQYF | TGTGCCTGGACACGGTGGGACGCAGGGGAGACCCAGTACTTC
TRBD1 | TRBJ2-7 | - | TRBV7-9 | 15 | CASSARDSYSYEQYF | TGTGCCAGCAGCGCCCGGGACAGCTATTCCTACGAGCAGTACTTC
- | TRBJ2-7 | - | TRBV5-5 | 12 | CASSLYVNEQYF | TGTGCCAGCAGCTTGTATGTAAACGAGCAGTACTTC